The T cell receptor (beta chain) under discussion was sequenced for a study of blood T cell repertoires in COVID-19. In the source study's methods: Reference gene primer amplification yielded estimated nucleated cell counts. The protocol was immunoSEQ multiplex PCR, while the TCRdb copy is restricted to in-frame clones and leaves out a portion. V, J and clone size derive from that table, while D and trimming were established from the DNA sequence. In the table there are 120,000 to 150,000 clones, roughly 89% of which are singletons. V shed 1 base and J 0 bases; nucleotides not matched to a gene: 5. Per the germline V gene, CDR1 is SGHTA and CDR2 is FQGNSA. The CDR3 runs to 16 residues. Ages ranged from roughly 18 to 100 years, with residence in 24 US areas. Participant-given clinical history determined each cohort assignment. Within 2 weeks of study entry, exposed participants had contacted a PCR-confirmed or clinician-diagnosed COVID-19 case.

The chain employs TRBV7-2 and TRBJ2-7, with 8 bases matching TRBD2. The receptor comes from a woman in her fifties or sixties who had been exposed to COVID-19. Sequenced material: PBMCs or T cells enriched from blood (not recorded which). In DNA, the CDR3 is TGTGCCAGCAGCTTAGGACGGCGGGGGGTCTCCTACGAGCAGTACTTC. Its protein product is CASSLGRRGVSYEQYF.